This is a list of T cell receptor beta chains from one sample in a study of blood T cell repertoires in COVID-19. TCRdb's copy holds only in-frame clones and misses some; the assay was immunoSEQ multiplex PCR. The table has some 70,000 clones, about 91% seen once. The sequenced sample was peripheral blood. Every receptor here comes from a man in his forties with COVID-19, enrolled during active disease. Each CDR3 is given with its conserved first and last residue. Each record gives: V gene, J gene, CDR3 protein.

>TRBV19|TRBJ1-4
CASSAQDKGIQGKLFF
>TRBV28|TRBJ2-3
CASVKAGGFTDTQYF
>TRBV3-1/TRBV3-2|TRBJ2-1
CASSLWTSYGNEQFF
>TRBV30|TRBJ1-3
CGQGPSGNTIYF
>TRBV19|TRBJ1-5
CATADRVSNQPQHF
>TRBV11-2|TRBJ2-5
CASSRGGLAGNQETQYF
>TRBV5-4|TRBJ1-3
CASRDRGAGNTIYF
>TRBV10-3|TRBJ2-2
CAISARGTGVTGELFF
>TRBV5-1|TRBJ2-7
CASSTGQPPVEQYF
>TRBV19|TRBJ1-5
CASRGDRVNQPQHF
>TRBV18|TRBJ2-7
CASSPPGLAGGQNEQYF
>TRBV29-1|TRBJ2-6
CSARSGANVLTF
>TRBV5-1|TRBJ2-7
CASSLQGEGPEQYF
>TRBV30|TRBJ1-2
CAWRGGTRTTVYGYTF
>TRBV19|TRBJ1-5
CASSASGNSQPQHF
>TRBV5-1|TRBJ2-7
CASSSQGGSYEQYF
>TRBV6-6|TRBJ2-5
CASSYSGEGQYF
>TRBV4-1|TRBJ2-6
CASSQAQAPSGANVLTF
>TRBV12-3/TRBV12-4|TRBJ2-7
CASSLNTPSEQYF
>TRBV10-2|TRBJ2-3
CASSGQGTSGSLDTQYF
>TRBV19|TRBJ1-5
CASKGARVWQGPQHF
>TRBV30|TRBJ2-2
CAWSVVDGELFF
>TRBV3-1/TRBV3-2|TRBJ2-3
CASSLRQTDTQYF
>TRBV5-1|TRBJ2-5
CASSFERGQETQYF
>TRBV13|TRBJ2-1
CASSFERETYNEQFF
>TRBV30|TRBJ1-2
CAWSGQGLGYTF
>TRBV28|TRBJ1-1
CASSLIPDRTGAGAFF
>TRBV19|TRBJ1-2
CASSPGQIFLTGGYTF
>TRBV5-8|TRBJ2-1
CASSNQPGQGAFNEQFF
>TRBV7-9|TRBJ1-5
CASSLSGVANQPQHF
>TRBV19|TRBJ2-4
CASSSRGDRGFALGPENIQYF
>TRBV6-6|TRBJ2-1
CASSYSRVYNEQFF
>TRBV11-1|TRBJ1-5
CASSRQGDQPQHF
>TRBV15|TRBJ1-4
CATSRDRGNEKLFF
>TRBV29-1|TRBJ2-7
CSVENTSKQYF
>TRBV6-5|TRBJ1-5
CASRLSSGQPQHF
>TRBV5-1|TRBJ1-1
CASSRERGNTEAFF
>TRBV15|TRBJ2-7
CATSSWGVSYEQYF
>TRBV5-5|TRBJ1-4
CASSSPTGQGPNEKLFF
>TRBV19|TRBJ2-7
CASSIGASGDAEQYF
>TRBV11-3|TRBJ2-2
CASSPGRDTGELFF
>TRBV6-5|TRBJ1-2
CASIWGQPDYGYTF
>TRBV11-3|TRBJ2-1
CASSASLGSQGGYNEQFF
>TRBV27|TRBJ2-1
CASSGGGYEQFF
>TRBV19|TRBJ1-1
CASSSLQGITEAFF
>TRBV3-1/TRBV3-2|TRBJ1-2
CASSQEGQGALGYTF
>TRBV11-2|TRBJ2-5
CASSLAPGQQETQYF